This T cell receptor (beta chain) was obtained from a study of T cell responses to AZD1222 COVID-19 vaccine. Profiled with immunoSEQ multiplex PCR; TCRdb holds only in-frame clones, not every one. The table lists 250,000 to 300,000 clones, 90% to 95% of them singletons. Findings and limits, study-wide: Vaccine-related CD4 TCRs covered spike, predominating at 160-218 and 743-854. The study identified only five to seven AZD1222 recipients as seropositive at baseline. Spike-specific TCR depth and breadth grew after two AZD1222 doses. Regions left unmutated in variants are reportedly the target of nearly half of spike-specific TCRs.

Losses at the gene ends were 7 bases for V and 2 bases for J; bases not matched to a gene: 4. Germline assignment: CDR1 SNHLY and CDR2 FYNNEI. The CDR3 spans 15 residues. For this clone: What it binds is not known.

The sequence was obtained from an adult who received the AZD1222 COVID-19 vaccine. The chain employs TRBV2 and TRBJ1-6; 8 bases align to TRBD1. The material was peripheral blood, obtained 28 days after the second AZD1222 dose. CDR3 sequence: CASTRTGPYNSPLHF. The CDR3 coding sequence is TGTGCCAGCACCAGGACAGGGCCCTATAATTCACCCCTCCACTTT.